A selection of T cell receptor beta chains follows, all from one sample in a study of T cell changes during pregnancy in multiple sclerosis. Profiling relied on immunoSEQ multiplex PCR, and the TCRdb table lists in-frame clones only, not all of them. The sample comprises 35,000 to 50,000 clones, about 88% of which are singletons, and roughly 1.1% rests with the top ten. The sample consisted of CD4+ T cells from peripheral blood mononuclear cells, taken after pregnancy. The receptors originated from a female donor with multiple sclerosis, enrolled in a pregnancy study. CDR3s include the opening cysteine and the closing phenylalanine or tryptophan. Each record gives: J gene, V gene, D gene, clone size, CDR3 protein. A D gene is named only where the DNA matches it firmly. Clone size is stated in some rows and not others, as once, few, many or a class when expanded.

TRBJ2-3 | TRBV19 | TRBD2 | . | CASSRGSPSTDTQYF
TRBJ2-7 | TRBV15 | . | . | CATSREPAGGGLGEQYF
TRBJ1-1 | TRBV7-2 | . | . | CASSWSRNIEAFF
TRBJ2-1 | TRBV7-3 | . | . | CASSFDQGGYNEQFF
TRBJ1-5 | TRBV7-2 | TRBD1 | . | CASSLYRGDNQPQHF
TRBJ2-1 | TRBV4-2 | TRBD2 | . | CASSQGHLAGVRYEQFF
TRBJ2-7 | TRBV5-1 | TRBD1 | . | CASSWDRVEQYF
TRBJ1-2 | TRBV28 | . | . | CASSLATGWSYGYTF
TRBJ1-1 | TRBV14 | . | . | CASSQSQYSNAEAFF
TRBJ2-7 | TRBV5-1 | TRBD2 | . | CASSSGGLAGAFGEQYF
TRBJ2-7 | TRBV4-3 | . | . | CASSQDVPPGVQYF
TRBJ1-2 | TRBV10-3 | TRBD1 | . | CAISESKGGDYGYTF
TRBJ2-5 | TRBV7-7 | TRBD1 | . | CASSQGDRTQETQYF
TRBJ2-1 | TRBV6-5 | TRBD2 | once | CASRKAGVRDEQFF
TRBJ2-1 | TRBV19 | . | . | CASTKPGTSASYNEQFF
TRBJ2-7 | TRBV28 | . | . | CASSPHLAYSYEQYF
TRBJ1-4 | TRBV28 | . | . | CASRRDFNEKLFF
TRBJ2-7 | TRBV5-1 | . | few | CASSLAPGRGFHEQYF
TRBJ2-1 | TRBV27 | . | . | CASSSLVENEQFF
TRBJ2-1 | TRBV10-3 | TRBD2 | . | CAISLTSGEGNEQFF
TRBJ1-2 | TRBV5-1 | . | . | CASSPGGAGHYGYTF
TRBJ2-7 | TRBV4-1 | . | . | CASSRDSLYEQYF
TRBJ2-2 | TRBV5-6 | TRBD2 | . | CASTRAGAGTGELFF
TRBJ1-2 | TRBV29-1 | TRBD1 | . | CSVAKTGGDGYTF
TRBJ2-5 | TRBV5-1 | TRBD2 | . | CASSLLATQETQYF
TRBJ1-5 | TRBV18 | TRBD1 | . | CASSPGQGDNQPQHF
TRBJ2-1 | TRBV5-1 | . | . | CASSLGELDEQFF
TRBJ2-7 | TRBV5-6 | TRBD1 | . | CASSLTGVTYEQYF
TRBJ2-1 | TRBV11-2 | TRBD2 | . | CASSLDTAGGLYSYNEQFF
TRBJ2-1 | TRBV29-1 | TRBD2 | . | CSAAILAGAFNEQFF
TRBJ1-5 | TRBV7-2 | TRBD1 | . | CASSQGVHQPQHF
TRBJ2-3 | TRBV4-2 | TRBD2 | once | CASSQTSGRRFADTQYF
TRBJ2-7 | TRBV7-2 | . | . | CASSRAPGYEQYF
TRBJ2-1 | TRBV30 | TRBD2 | . | CAFLVGLAGGEQFF
TRBJ2-1 | TRBV13 | TRBD1 | . | CASSYRTGRGTDEQFF
TRBJ1-2 | TRBV6-1 | TRBD1 | . | CASVKTGGHYGYTF
TRBJ1-1 | TRBV28 | . | . | CASILGVFGGTEAFF
TRBJ1-1 | TRBV4-1 | . | . | CASSQGGRGNTEAFF
TRBJ2-1 | TRBV10-3 | TRBD2 | . | CAITPTSDPYNEQFF
TRBJ2-1 | TRBV4-3 | . | once | CASSPHPTGGEVNEQFF
TRBJ1-2 | TRBV5-1 | . | . | CASSLDSSNYGYTF
TRBJ2-5 | TRBV18 | TRBD2 | . | CASSPPGVAGVPQYF
TRBJ1-2 | TRBV30 | TRBD1 | . | CAWRTDRGANYGYTF
TRBJ2-7 | TRBV7-9 | TRBD1 | . | CASSLVLGDSYEQYF
TRBJ2-1 | TRBV18 | . | few | CASSPHPLSYNEQFF